This T cell receptor beta chain appears in the sequencing data of a study of radiotherapy plus CTLA-4 blockade in lung cancer. Across the study: In around 17% of patients, objective responses were seen; roughly 30% had disease control. Study findings and constraints: Blood-borne expansion of tumor-derived TCR clones followed radiotherapy plus ipilimumab.

TCRdb's copy holds only in-frame clones and misses some; the assay was immunoSEQ multiplex PCR. The repertoire holds 40,000 to 50,000 clones, with around 86% as singletons. V was clipped by 0 bases and J by 7 bases; unmatched bases: 1. The CDR3 has 12 residues. Germline V lookup: CDR1 SGHRS, CDR2 YFSETQ. As for this clone: Its matching antigen is unknown.

The input for sequencing was peripheral blood, taken from a patient treated with radiotherapy plus ipilimumab. V usage is TRBV5-1 and J usage is TRBJ2-7, with TRBD2 identical over 7 bases. The receptor was derived from a human donor with non-small cell lung cancer who had stable disease on radiotherapy plus ipilimumab. The CDR3 reads CASSLGRGEQYF. The CDR3 nucleotides read TGCGCCAGCAGCTTGGGGCGGGGGGAGCAGTACTTC.